These 26 T cell receptor beta chains were all obtained from the same sample, sequenced in a study of blood T cells in healthy people across ages. With a J-beta primer mix and a sample-barcoded 5' primer, a second PCR ran roughly 6 to 12 cycles. TCRdb itself ran the 5' RACE reads through MiXCR, one entry per CDR3 protein. Counted here are 550,000 to 750,000 distinct CDR3 sequences, 20% to 25% occurring once; the ten biggest clones make up roughly 3.4%. Sequenced input: blood. These receptors were obtained from a man between 65 and 80 years old in good health.

This clonotype has more than one count but fewer than ten. The chain links TRBV18 to TRBJ2-7; D possibly corresponds to TRBD1 (6 bases). Trimming cost V 0 bases and J 0 bases, with 9 bases left between them. Germline V lookup: CDR1 KGHSH, CDR2 LQKENI. This CDR3 region has 15 residues. The chain's CDR3 is CASSPPSRGSYEQYF. The CDR3 DNA sequence: TGTGCCAGCTCACCACCGTCCAGGGGCTCCTACGAGCAGTACTTC. The full variable domain, rest sourced from reference TRBV18 and TRBJ2-7, is NAGVMQNPRHLVRRRGQEARLRCSPMKGHSHVYWYRQLPEEGLKFMVYLQKENIIDESGMPKERFSAEFPKEGPSILRIQQVVRGDSAAYFCASSPPSRGSYEQYFGPGTRLTVT.

The sample holds a few counts of this clonotype. The chain uses TRBV20-1 and TRBJ1-4, with TRBD1 identical over 8 bases. Trimming removed 5 bases from V and 11 bases from J; junction bases left unmatched: 7. This CDR3 is 12 amino acids long. Germline CDR1 reads DFQATT; CDR2 reads SNEGSKA (reference sequence). CDR3 protein: CSAGGTGGKLFF. The CDR3 DNA follows: TGCAGTGCTGGAGGGACAGGAGGGAAACTGTTTTTT.

This clonotype was counted ten times or more. The chain uses TRBV28 and TRBJ2-2; D gene uncertain. V lost 6 bases and J 0 bases, leaving 11 bases between the germline ends. From germline, CDR1 is MDHEN and CDR2 SYDVKM. This CDR3 has 15 residues. CDR3 nucleotide sequence: TGTGCCAGCAGCCTAGGTCTCGCGAACACCGGGGAGCTGTTTTTT. Its translation is CASSLGLANTGELFF.

The chain couples TRBV7-9 to TRBJ2-1; 8 bases are shared with TRBD2. Trimming at V came to 4 bases and at J to 8 bases, leaving 7 bases not matched to a gene. This CDR3 is 14 amino acids long. Germline CDR1 reads SEHNR; CDR2 reads FQNEAQ (reference sequence). The CDR3 loop is CASSSSGREHEQFF. The CDR3 nucleotides read TGTGCCAGCAGCTCGAGCGGGAGAGAACATGAGCAGTTCTTC. Filled out from reference TRBV7-9 and TRBJ2-1, the complete variable domain reads DTGVSQNPRHKITKRGQNVTFRCDPISEHNRLYWYRQTLGQGPEFLTYFQNEAQLEKSRLLSDRFSAERPKGSFSTLEIQRTEQGDSAMYLCASSSSGREHEQFFGPGTRLTVL.

This clonotype was detected a few times. V and J are TRBV5-1 and TRBJ2-7; D remains unclear. Trimming shortened V by 4 bases and J by 0 bases, and 14 bases separated the two germline ends. The CDR3 consists of 15 residues. CDR1 is SGHRS, CDR2 YFSETQ, per germline. DNA of the CDR3: TGCGCCAGCAGCGCCGGTAGGCTGACCTCCTACGAGCAGTACTTC. It yields the protein CASSAGRLTSYEQYF.

This clonotype was detected a few times. The chain joins TRBV5-1 to TRBJ1-1; 10 bases map to TRBD1. Trimming cost V 3 bases and J 1 base; bases outside gene matches: 6. The CDR3 sequence is 16 residues long. CDR1 and CDR2 (germline): SGHRS, YFSETQ. CDR3 coding DNA: TGCGCCAGCAGCTCGGGACAGGGGCAATGGAACACTGAAGCTTTCTTT. Its translation: CASSSGQGQWNTEAFF.

The chain has TRBV7-2 and TRBJ2-3; D not resolved. Germline assignment: CDR1 SGHTA and CDR2 FQGNSA. The V end lost 5 bases, the J end lost 4 bases, and 16 bases lay between the germline ends. CDR3 length equals 15 residues. The CDR3 is CASSPTGDPPDTQYF. The CDR3, as DNA: TGTGCCAGCAGCCCGACCGGCGATCCCCCAGATACGCAGTATTTT.

This rearrangement joins TRBV25-1 to TRBJ2-5; D is uncertain. The DNA end favors TRBJ2-7, so the J call may be wrong. The CDR3 is 15 residues long. Germline V gene sequence: CDR1 MGHDK, CDR2 SYGVNS. CDR3 nucleotide sequence: TGTGCCAGCAGTCCCGGGCTTCTTAGCTCCTACGAGCAGTACTTC. Its protein product is CASSPGLLSSYEQYF.

The CDR3 here is CASSRSGTQETQYF. The DNA of the CDR3 is TGTGCCAGCAGTCGGAGCGGGACCCAAGAGACCCAGTACTTC. The chain combines TRBV11-1 with TRBJ2-5; 7 bases fit TRBD2. The CDR3 has 14 amino acids. J gave up 1 base and V 6 bases, and 5 bases lay outside the gene matches. The V gene's germline CDR1 is SGHAT and CDR2 FQDESV (reference sequence).

The genes are TRBV12-3 or TRBV12-4 and TRBJ1-3; D not resolved. Trimming shortened V by 1 base and J by 0 bases, and 10 bases separated the two germline ends. CDR3 length: 16 residues. The CDR3 bases are TGTGCCAGCAGTTTAGGGGGTCCGGGCTCTGGAAACACCATATATTTT. Its protein is CASSLGGPGSGNTIYF.

CDR3 in DNA: TGTGCCAGCAGCCAGACAGGGGATCTATCCTACGAGCAGTACTTC. This encodes CASSQTGDLSYEQYF. The V and J genes are TRBV6-2 or TRBV6-3 and TRBJ2-7; 8 bases fit TRBD1. V shed 6 bases, J shed 1 base, and the junction held 8 bases outside the gene matches. The CDR3 sequence is 15 residues long. Germline V gene data show CDR1 as MNHEY and CDR2 as SVGEGT.

The sample holds a few counts of this clonotype. This rearrangement joins TRBV7-8 to TRBJ2-1; TRBD2 aligns across 9 bases. This CDR3 is built from 15 residues. Per germline, CDR1 SGHVS and CDR2 FQNEAQ. The trim removed 3 bases at V and 4 bases at J, leaving 4 bases unmatched. CDR3 protein: CASSFSSGKYNEQFF. The CDR3 DNA reads TGTGCCAGCAGCTTTTCTAGCGGGAAATACAATGAGCAGTTCTTC.

This sequence joins TRBV20-1 and TRBJ2-5, with D maybe TRBD2 (7 bases). With the DNA end fitting TRBJ2-7 better, the J assignment may be wrong. The length of the CDR3 is 14 residues. The germline V gene has CDR1 DFQATT and CDR2 SNEGSKA (reference sequence). In nucleotides, the CDR3 is TGCAGTGCTAGTGTTGAGGGGGGGTTTAGCGAGCAGTACTTC. It translates to CSASVEGGFSEQYF.

The chain combines TRBV20-1 with TRBJ2-5; perhaps TRBD1 as D (5 bases). Germline lookup yields CDR1 DFQATT and CDR2 SNEGSKA (reference sequence). This CDR3 is built from 15 residues. Trimming took off 6 bases at V and 3 bases at J, with 20 bases between the two ends. Written as DNA, the CDR3 is TGCAGTGCCCCGCTGGGGCGACGGCCTGAAGAGACCCAGTACTTC. Translating gives CSAPLGRRPEETQYF.

This clonotype was recorded many times. The CDR3 spells CASSPGLATYNEQFF. The CDR3 DNA reads TGTGCCAGCAGCCCGGGACTAGCGACGTACAATGAGCAGTTCTTC. V is TRBV9 and J is TRBJ2-1; 10 bases agree with TRBD2. CDR3 length: 15 residues. V lost 4 bases and J lost 4; bases outside the gene matches: 5. The germline CDR1 and CDR2 sequences are SGDLS and YYNGEE.

The chain links TRBV7-3 to TRBJ2-3, with 11 bases matching TRBD2. Per germline, CDR1 SGHTA and CDR2 FQGTGA. V trimming: 4 bases; J trimming: 6 bases; junction bases outside the gene matches: 6. CDR3 length equals 15 residues. CDR3 nucleotide sequence: TGTGCCAGCAGCTCAACTAGCGGGAGATGGGATACGCAGTATTTT. The encoded protein is CASSSTSGRWDTQYF.

The rearrangement uses TRBV29-1 and TRBJ2-1; the match to TRBD1 covers 9 bases. Germline V gives CDR1 SQVTM, CDR2 ANQGSEA. The V gene end was trimmed by 3 bases and the J gene end by 6 bases; junction bases not matched to a gene: 6. The CDR3 loop spans 14 amino acids. CDR3 DNA sequence: TGCAGCGTTGATCTGGGACAGGGTTTCAATGAGCAGTTCTTC. Translating gives CSVDLGQGFNEQFF.

Only a few counts were recorded for this clonotype. The chain combines TRBV12-3 or TRBV12-4 with TRBJ2-3, with 7 bases fitting TRBD1. With V trimmed by 3 bases and J by 6 bases, 9 bases remained unmatched. CDR3 size: 15 residues. CDR3 loop: CASSFSGQRGDTQYF. The CDR3 coding sequence is TGTGCCAGCAGTTTCTCGGGACAGAGGGGGGATACGCAGTATTTT.

This clonotype showed up many times. The gene calls are TRBV20-1 and TRBJ2-7, with D tentatively TRBD1 (6 bases). The CDR3 runs 12 residues. Germline CDR1 and CDR2: DFQATT and SNEGSKA (reference sequence). V was pared by 1 base and J by 3 bases, with 7 bases between. The CDR3 DNA reads as TGCAGTGCTAGAGCCAGGGGCTACGAGCAGTACTTC. Its protein product is CSARARGYEQYF.

This clonotype was counted many times. V and J are TRBV18 and TRBJ2-5, with D possibly matching TRBD2 (6 bases). In germline, CDR1 is KGHSH, CDR2 LQKENI. The CDR3 is 15 amino acids. Trimming pared 4 bases from V and 1 base from J, leaving 13 bases between. The CDR3 nucleotides are TGTGCCAGCTCACGGCGGGCGGGGACCCAAGAGACCCAGTACTTC. This codes for CASSRRAGTQETQYF.

The CDR3 protein is CASSDYLDRGKDTQYF. The CDR3 DNA reads TGTGCCAGCAGTGACTACCTAGACAGGGGTAAAGATACGCAGTATTTT. This chain joins TRBV12-3 or TRBV12-4 and TRBJ2-3, with 8 bases matching TRBD1. The ends lost 5 bases at V and 5 bases at J; junction bases unmatched: 12. The CDR3 contains 16 residues.

This clonotype was picked up one time. A much larger clonotype is one base distant, so this may be a read error. This chain joins TRBV6-2 or TRBV6-3 and TRBJ2-1, with 10 bases lining up with TRBD2. The germline V gene encodes CDR1 MNHEY and CDR2 SVGEGT. The CDR3 loop spans 15 amino acids. DNA of the CDR3: TGTGCCAGCTCCCCTCTAGCGGGGGCCATCGATGATCAGTTCTTC. Amino acid sequence: CASSPLAGAIDDQFF.

The table lists this clonotype with many counts. V gene TRBV5-1 combines with J gene TRBJ2-2; D unresolved. The CDR3 has 14 amino acids. Per germline, CDR1 SGHRS and CDR2 YFSETQ. Trimming removed 0 bases at V and 1 base at J, with 4 bases between. The DNA of the CDR3 is TGCGCCAGCAGCTTGGCACTGAACACCGGGGAGCTGTTTTTT. This sequence encodes CASSLALNTGELFF.

The CDR3 is CASRNRDRDINEQFF. The CDR3 nucleotides read TGTGCCAGCAGGAACCGGGACAGGGATATCAATGAGCAGTTCTTC. The V gene is TRBV6-2 or TRBV6-3, the J gene TRBJ2-1; 9 nucleotides agree with TRBD1. The CDR3 loop spans 15 amino acids. Germline values: CDR1 MNHEY, CDR2 SVGEGT. The V gene end was trimmed by 6 bases and the J gene end by 6 bases; junction bases not matched to a gene: 9.

This clonotype appeared many times. The J gene is TRBJ2-7, the V gene TRBV5-1, with TRBD1 matching over 8 bases. In germline, CDR1 is SGHRS, CDR2 YFSETQ. The V gene end was trimmed by 0 bases and the J gene end by 4 bases; junction bases not matched to a gene: 3. This CDR3 is built from 14 residues. The CDR3 DNA is TGCGCCAGCAGCTTGGATGGACAGGGTTACGAGCAGTACTTC. As protein: CASSLDGQGYEQYF.

This clonotype was recorded at least ten times. The V and J genes are TRBV29-1 and TRBJ2-5; the D gene is possibly TRBD2 (5 bases). This CDR3 contains 12 residues. Germline V gene data show CDR1 as SQVTM and CDR2 as ANQGSEA. V lost 4 bases, J lost 5 bases, and 11 bases lay in between. CDR3 coding DNA: TGCAGCGTTGGACTGGGAGAGGAGACCCAGTACTTC. Translating it yields CSVGLGEETQYF. The full variable domain, its missing parts supplied by reference TRBV29-1 and TRBJ2-5, is SAVISQKPSRDICQRGTSLTIQCQVDSQVTMMFWYRQQPGQSLTLIATANQGSEATYESGFVIDKFPISRPNLTFSTLTVSNMSPEDSSIYLCSVGLGEETQYFGPGTRLLVL.